This T cell receptor beta chain is from a study of regulatory T cells in long-lasting Graves disease. Overall study: Antithyroid drug use was under 3 months in newly diagnosed Graves' patients.

Time point meaning: newly diagnosed GD, antithyroid drugs for less than 3 months. PBMC-derived RNA was used for the TCR library. This clonotype was counted many times. Its target is not known. The CDR3 extends over 16 amino acids. Germline assignment: CDR1 MNHNS and CDR2 SASEGT. Trimming pared 0 bases from V and 3 bases from J, leaving 12 bases between. Building of the TCR beta libraries involved iRepertoire HTBI primers and Arm-PCR of CDR3 regions. TCRdb redid the calling of the multiplex PCR reads with MiXCR, one entry per CDR3 protein. The sample has roughly 430,000 distinct CDR3 sequences; less than 20% are singletons. General observations from the study: Persistent-disease Graves' patients showed less TCR diversity than new cases. Persistent disease samples used TRBV28, TRBJ1-2 and TRBJ2-5 preferentially. Persistent patients shared 2,741 public clonotypes among themselves. Newly diagnosed patients shared fewer, at around 970.

The same data also contributed to another study, on T cells in Graves' hyperthyroidism and ophthalmopathy.

The material sequenced was peripheral blood mononuclear cells (PBMCs), taken at new diagnosis, from a patient treated with antithyroid drugs. This chain joins TRBV6-1 and TRBJ1-5, with a weak D call TRBD1 (5 bases). This clonotype originated in a woman under 40 with Graves disease. The CDR3 is CASSEARRVANQPQHF. The CDR3 DNA reads TGTGCCAGCAGTGAAGCGCGCAGGGTAGCCAATCAGCCCCAGCATTTT.